These T cell receptor beta chains were read from a single sample in a study of blood T cell repertoires in COVID-19. Sequenced by immunoSEQ multiplex PCR; TCRdb stores in-frame clones only, minus some. The sample includes 200,000 to 250,000 clones, around three quarters of them seen just once. Sequenced input: peripheral blood. The receptors come from a woman aged 70-85 years with acute or convalescent COVID-19. CDR3s include the opening cysteine and the closing phenylalanine or tryptophan. Each record gives: V gene, clone size, D gene, J gene, CDR3 DNA, CDR3 protein. The D gene is left open where the match is weak. The size entry is marked missing in some rows and otherwise reads once, few, many or a size class.

TRBV4-2	NA	NA	TRBJ2-3	TGTGCCAGCAGCCTACACACAGATACGCAGTATTTT	CASSLHTDTQYF
TRBV7-9	few	NA	TRBJ2-7	TGTGCCAGCAGCTTAGGGGCCACCTACGAGCAGTACTTC	CASSLGATYEQYF
TRBV6-5	NA	NA	TRBJ1-3	TGTGCCAGCAGGGGGGGACCGGCGACTGGAAACACCATATATTTT	CASRGGPATGNTIYF
TRBV3-1/TRBV3-2	NA	TRBD2	TRBJ2-1	TGTGCCAGCAGCCAAGATCGTCGGGGGGGCTTCGATGAGCAGTTCTTC	CASSQDRRGGFDEQFF
TRBV30	once	NA	TRBJ2-2	TGTGCCTGGGCCCCCGTGACAGGACCGAACACCGGGGAGCTGTTTTTT	CAWAPVTGPNTGELFF
TRBV5-1	NA	TRBD2	TRBJ2-3	TGCGCCAGCAGCTCTGGACTAGCGGGGGCGAGAACAGATACGCAGTATTTT	CASSSGLAGARTDTQYF
TRBV18	NA	TRBD1	TRBJ1-2	TGTGCCAGCTCACCCAACCTACAGGGGAACTATGGCTACACCTTC	CASSPNLQGNYGYTF
TRBV6-4	NA	NA	TRBJ2-3	TGTGCCACCTCTCGAGGGGGGGCCGGAGATACGCAGTATTTT	CATSRGGAGDTQYF
TRBV27	NA	NA	TRBJ2-7	TGTGCCAGCAGTTTGGGCGGGGGCGGGATCTACGAGCAGTACTTC	CASSLGGGGIYEQYF
TRBV24-1	NA	NA	TRBJ2-5	TGTGCCACCAGTGATTTTGACAGAAGTTCTCTCCAGTACTTC	CATSDFDRSSLQYF
TRBV7-9	NA	NA	TRBJ1-6	TGTGCCAGCAGCTTCGGGGTTAGGTCACCCCTCCACTTT	CASSFGVRSPLHF
TRBV18	NA	NA	TRBJ1-5	TGTGCCAGCTCACCAGAGGCAGGGGACAATCAGCCCCAGCATTTT	CASSPEAGDNQPQHF
TRBV5-4	NA	TRBD1	TRBJ2-5	TGTGCCAGCAGCTTAAACCAAGGGGGCGCGGAGACCCAGTACTTC	CASSLNQGGAETQYF
TRBV19	NA	TRBD1	TRBJ1-5	TGCGCGACAGGGGTTGGCAATCAGCCCCAGCATTTT	CATGVGNQPQHF
TRBV5-8	once	NA	TRBJ1-2	TGTGCCAGCAGCCAGAACTATGGCTACACCTTC	CASSQNYGYTF
TRBV11-3	NA	TRBD2	TRBJ2-3	TGTGCCAGCAGCAAAGGACTAGCGGGGACAGATACGCAGTATTTT	CASSKGLAGTDTQYF